A single sample gave rise to the 2 T cell receptor beta chains below, sequenced in a study of blood T cell repertoires in COVID-19. The assay was immunoSEQ multiplex PCR, and TCRdb's table has in-frame clones only and misses some. This table holds over 300,000 clones, approximately 91% found once. The specimen was PBMCs or T cells enriched from blood (not recorded which). The receptors derive from a woman in her 40s who had recovered from COVID-19.

The chain combines TRBV29-1 with TRBJ2-3; TRBD2 matches at 16 bases. The length of the CDR3 is 18 residues. The germline gives CDR1 SQVTM, CDR2 ANQGSEA. Trimming took 4 bases from V and 4 from J; bases not matched to a gene: 11. The CDR3 DNA follows: TGCAGCGTTGTCCCGGGACTAGCGGGAGGGCGGGAGCCAGATACGCAGTATTTT. It yields the protein CSVVPGLAGGREPDTQYF.

The chain is built from TRBV24-1 and TRBJ2-2; possibly TRBD1 for D (6 bases). The V and J ends lost 3 bases and 5 bases respectively, with 15 bases between them. The CDR3 spans 16 residues. Per germline, CDR1 KGHDR and CDR2 SFDVKD. As DNA, the CDR3 is TGTGCCACCAGTGATGCCGGGACAAAGAGAACCGGGGAGCTGTTTTTT. It codes for CATSDAGTKRTGELFF.